This T cell receptor (beta chain) was captured in a study of prognosis after radiotherapy for stage I lung cancer. Study background: The patients included about 15 who had newly diagnosed primary stage I lung tumors, along with roughly 5 others who had oligometastatic NSCLC after their primary tumor had been surgically resected.

Each of two time points yielded about 6 milliliters of peripheral venous blood. The junction had 7 bases not matched to a gene; V was cut back by 0 bases and J by 10 bases. The germline CDR1 and CDR2 sequences are LNHDA and SQIVND (reference sequence). CDR3 length: 16 amino acids. This clonotype was counted at least ten times. The genomic DNA TCR beta CDR3 region underwent two rounds of multiplex PCR. Primers specific to each TRBV and TRBJ gene drove first-round PCR. TCRdb recomputed calls from the multiplex PCR reads with MiXCR, one row per CDR3 protein. Of about 59,000 distinct CDR3 sequences listed, approximately 25% are singletons.

This sequence was found in a donor over 45 with non-small cell lung cancer. The sample here was PBMCs, taken before or after stereotactic body radiation therapy (not recorded which). J is TRBJ1-6 and V is TRBV19, with TRBD1 matching over 9 bases. The CDR3 is CASSIEQGAVRSPLHF. CDR3 nucleotides: TGTGCCAGTAGTATAGAACAGGGGGCTGTTCGATCACCCCTCCACTTT.